The sequence of this T cell receptor (beta chain) was determined in a study of human T cells and chemical hapten exposure. This clonotype showed up just a few times. This CDR3 comprises 16 residues. Germline V gives CDR1 DFQATT, CDR2 SNEGSKA (reference sequence). The germline V and J ends were trimmed by 6 bases and 0 bases, with 18 bases remaining between them. Time point in this sample: pre-sensitization, week 0. Treatment defined: therapeutic diphenylcyclopropenone sensitization with weekly scalp DPC. TCRdb processed the RACE reads anew with MiXCR; each CDR3 protein has one entry. The profile shows around 260,000 distinct CDR3 sequences, over 8% of them singletons.

Source: whole blood, taken in connection with sensitization to the hapten diphenylcyclopropenone (DPC). The chain links TRBV20-1 to TRBJ2-1; D tentatively reads TRBD1 or TRBD2 (5 bases each). The TCR originated in a woman aged 35 to 49 with alopecia areata. Some clones in this sample may be carry-over from other donors' samples. CDR3 nucleotide sequence: TGCAGTGCCCCCAGGGACCCCCCAAGCTCCTACAATGAGCAGTTCTTC. Translated, it gives CSAPRDPPSSYNEQFF.